This TCR beta chain derives from a study of a mutant IDH1 vaccine in newly diagnosed glioma. Study-wide context: Vaccines were begun 4-6 weeks after radiotherapy alone, or with temozolomide cycles.

Time point meaning: week 23, last vaccination. Topical imiquimod was applied with each vaccine dose, which held 300 ug of mutant IDH1 20-mer peptide. V was shortened by 6 bases and J by 0 bases, with 12 bases between the two germline ends. Germline V gene data show CDR1 as SGHAT and CDR2 as FQNNGV. There are 16 residues in the CDR3. Points on this clone: Its target is not known.

Sequencing was performed with immunoSEQ multiplex PCR; in TCRdb, only in-frame clones are kept and a portion is missing. Of 58,000 or so clones listed, 80% to 90% were seen once; the top ten hold 1.4%. The chain links TRBV11-2 to TRBJ2-6; D is uncertain. Sequenced material: PBMCs, taken from a glioma patient whose treatment included an IDH1 peptide vaccine. The origin of this receptor is a man aged 35-49 years with glioma. CDR3 in amino acids: CASRQASSSGANVLTF. Here the CDR3 DNA reads TGTGCCAGCAGACAAGCTTCCAGCTCTGGGGCCAACGTCCTGACTTTC.